Following are 29 T cell receptor beta chains from one sample sequenced in a study of radiotherapy plus CTLA-4 blockade in lung cancer. The method was immunoSEQ multiplex PCR; TCRdb's version includes in-frame clones alone and lacks a portion of them. The sample lists approximately 110,000 clones, 81% occurring once. The material sequenced was peripheral blood, taken from a patient treated with radiotherapy plus ipilimumab. The receptors shown here come from a human donor with non-small cell lung cancer that progressed on radiotherapy plus ipilimumab. Some clones in this sample may be carry-over from other donors' samples.

This chain links TRBV7-8 with TRBJ2-7; tentative D call: TRBD1 (6 bases). The CDR3 consists of 15 residues. Trimming took off 1 base at V and 3 bases at J, with 13 bases between the two ends. The germline V gene encodes CDR1 SGHVS and CDR2 FQNEAQ. The CDR3 bases are TGTGCCAGCAGCTTAGTAGGACAGCTAGACTACGAGCAGTACTTC. It codes for CASSLVGQLDYEQYF.

The chain employs TRBV6-6 and TRBJ2-3, with 8 bases that match TRBD2. Trimming took 2 bases from V and 5 from J; bases not matched to a gene: 6. This CDR3 spans 15 amino acids. CDR1 MNHNY and CDR2 SVGAGI come from the germline V gene (reference sequence). The CDR3: CASSYAAGGGDTQYF. Here the CDR3 DNA reads TGTGCCAGCAGTTACGCGGCGGGGGGTGGAGATACGCAGTATTTT.

This clone came up a few times. The genes are TRBV10-3 and TRBJ1-5; weak D call: TRBD1 (6 bases). Trimming took off 3 bases at V and 2 bases at J, with 14 bases between the two ends. The CDR3 is 16 amino acids. Germline V CDR1 and CDR2: ENHRY, SYGVKD. This CDR3 reads CAISDLGAGGNQPQHF. CDR3 DNA sequence: TGTGCCATCAGTGATTTGGGGGCTGGAGGCAATCAGCCCCAGCATTTT.

The chain has TRBV6-5 and TRBJ1-3; D gene uncertain. CDR3 length equals 15 residues. The germline V gene has CDR1 MNHEY and CDR2 SVGAGI. With 2 bases removed from V and 7 bases from J, the gap between germline ends came to 15 bases. DNA of the CDR3: TGTGCCAGCAGTTACCCAGTTAGGCAGCCGAACACCATATATTTT. Its protein is CASSYPVRQPNTIYF.

This sequence joins TRBV9 and TRBJ2-7; perhaps TRBD2 as D (6 bases). The CDR3 spans 17 residues. Trimming took 0 bases from V and 2 from J, leaving 18 bases between them. Germline assignment: CDR1 SGDLS and CDR2 YYNGEE. CDR3 sequence reads: CASSVGAGTPEAYEQYF. The CDR3 DNA is TGTGCCAGCAGCGTAGGGGCGGGGACTCCGGAGGCCTACGAGCAGTACTTC.

The rearrangement uses TRBV29-1 and TRBJ2-3, with TRBD2 identical over 7 bases. V gave up 2 bases and J gave up 6 bases; unmatched junction bases: 17. The CDR3 length is 17 residues. Germline CDR1 SQVTM, CDR2 ANQGSEA. The CDR3 is CSVELRARGVALDTQYF. For the CDR3, the DNA is TGCAGCGTTGAATTGCGGGCTCGGGGGGTCGCGCTGGATACGCAGTATTTT.

This chain joins TRBV11-1 and TRBJ1-2; TRBD1 aligns across 7 bases. The CDR3 is 13 amino acids. Germline V gene data show CDR1 as SGHAT and CDR2 as FQDESV (reference sequence). V dropped 4 bases and J dropped 5; count of bases not matched to a gene: 4. The CDR3, as DNA: TGTGCCAGCAGCTGGTCAGGGGGGTATGGCTACACCTTC. Its protein product is CASSWSGGYGYTF.

This sequence joins TRBV2 and TRBJ2-1; 9 bases are shared with TRBD2. J gave up 6 bases and V 2 bases, and 8 bases lay outside the gene matches. Germline assignment: CDR1 SNHLY and CDR2 FYNNEI. This CDR3 comprises 16 residues. The CDR3 here is CASSELGGGAGNEQFF. The CDR3 DNA reads as TGTGCCAGCAGTGAACTTGGCGGGGGGGCGGGCAATGAGCAGTTCTTC.

This chain joins TRBV27 and TRBJ2-7; tentatively, D is TRBD1 (6 bases). Germline CDR1 MNHEY, CDR2 SMNVEV (reference sequence). The CDR3 covers 16 residues. V lost 5 bases and J 0 bases, leaving 17 bases between the germline ends. CDR3 in DNA: TGTGCCAGCAGTCCCTCGGCAGGGGCAATCTCCTACGAGCAGTACTTC. It codes for CASSPSAGAISYEQYF.

The chain couples TRBV9 to TRBJ2-3, with 7 bases that match TRBD2. The CDR3 loop spans 15 amino acids. The germline CDR1 and CDR2 sequences are SGDLS and YYNGEE. The junction had 2 bases not matched to a gene; V was cut back by 1 base and J by 0 bases. The CDR3 here is CASSVWGGSTDTQYF. As DNA, the CDR3 is TGTGCCAGCAGCGTATGGGGGGGAAGCACAGATACGCAGTATTTT.

This clone appeared a few times. V is TRBV4-3 and J is TRBJ2-1; D is possibly TRBD1 (5 bases). Trimming took 0 bases from V and 1 from J, leaving 10 bases between them. Germline lookup yields CDR1 LGHNA and CDR2 YSLEER. The CDR3 is 16 amino acids. The CDR3 protein is CASSQEATDSYNEQFF. The CDR3 coding sequence is TGCGCCAGCAGCCAAGAAGCGACAGATTCCTACAATGAGCAGTTCTTC.

The chain is built from TRBV6-5 and TRBJ1-2; TRBD1 matches 9 bases. The J segment lost 8 bases and the V segment lost 5 bases, leaving 9 bases of the junction unmatched. CDR3 size: 14 residues. CDR1 is MNHEY and CDR2 is SVGAGI in the germline V gene. The chain's CDR3 is CASSTTTGGGGYTF. DNA of the CDR3: TGTGCCAGCAGTACAACAACAGGGGGCGGAGGCTACACCTTC.

This clone was seen a handful of times. The chain uses TRBV4-3 and TRBJ1-3; D remains ambiguous. CDR3 length: 15 amino acids. The germline gives CDR1 LGHNA, CDR2 YSLEER. The V end lost 5 bases, the J end lost 4 bases, and 15 bases lay between the germline ends. Here the CDR3 reads CASSKEAGFGNTIYF. Written as DNA, the CDR3 is TGCGCCAGCAGCAAGGAGGCGGGATTCGGAAACACCATATATTTT.

The gene calls are TRBV10-3 and TRBJ1-3; D is undetermined. The CDR3 extends over 17 amino acids. V was shortened by 3 bases and J by 0 bases, with 15 bases between the two germline ends. CDR1 is ENHRY, CDR2 SYGVKD, per germline. CDR3 bases: TGTGCCATCAGTGAACGGCTCCTTCTGAGCTCTGGAAACACCATATATTTT. It translates to CAISERLLLSSGNTIYF.

The chain carries TRBV29-1 and TRBJ1-1; no clear D. The V end lost 8 bases, the J end lost 0 bases, and 10 bases lay between the germline ends. The CDR3 is 12 amino acids. Germline CDR1 is SQVTM and CDR2 is ANQGSEA. CDR3 in DNA: TGCAGCAGCTTTGGGCTGAACACTGAAGCTTTCTTT. This sequence encodes CSSFGLNTEAFF.

The chain has TRBV5-4 and TRBJ2-1; unclear D gene. Trimming stripped 1 base from V and 0 bases from J, with 5 bases between. This CDR3 has 14 residues. Germline V gene lookup returns CDR1 SGHNT and CDR2 YYREEE (reference sequence). CDR3 region: CASSLPSSYNEQFF. The CDR3 nucleotides are TGTGCCAGCAGCTTGCCAAGCTCCTACAATGAGCAGTTCTTC.

The chain recombines TRBV5-1 with TRBJ2-3; no reliable D call. V was trimmed by 3 bases and J by 2 bases, leaving 7 bases between them. In germline, CDR1 is SGHRS, CDR2 YFSETQ. CDR3 length equals 13 residues. Written as DNA, the CDR3 is TGCGCCAGCAGCTGGGGTCTCACAGATACGCAGTATTTT. Translating it yields CASSWGLTDTQYF. The whole variable domain, filled in from reference TRBV5-1 and TRBJ2-3, reads KAGVTQTPRYLIKTRGQQVTLSCSPISGHRSVSWYQQTPGQGLQFLFEYFSETQRNKGNFPGRFSGRQFSNSRSEMNVSTLELGDSALYLCASSWGLTDTQYFGPGTRLTVL.

Only a few counts were recorded for this clone. This chain links TRBV7-3 with TRBJ2-7, with D perhaps given as TRBD1 or TRBD2 (6 bases each). This CDR3 has 13 residues. With 2 bases removed from V and 5 bases from J, the gap between germline ends came to 10 bases. Germline V lookup: CDR1 SGHTA, CDR2 FQGTGA. The CDR3 protein is CASSLVRGDEQYF. The CDR3 region has the DNA TGTGCCAGCAGCTTAGTAAGGGGGGACGAGCAGTACTTC.

The rearrangement uses TRBV25-1 and TRBJ1-1, with D tentatively TRBD1 (6 bases). From germline, CDR1 is MGHDK and CDR2 SYGVNS. V was cut by 6 bases and J by 11 bases, with 16 bases left in between. The CDR3 extends over 12 amino acids. In DNA, the CDR3 is TGTGCCAGCAGGAGCTCCGGGACATCGGCTTTCTTT. This encodes CASRSSGTSAFF. Supplemented by reference TRBV25-1 and TRBJ1-1, the full variable domain reads EADIYQTPRYLVIGTGKKITLECSQTMGHDKMYWYQQDPGMELHLIHYSYGVNSTEKGDLSSESTVSRIRTEHFPLTLESARPSHTSQYLCASRSSGTSAFFGQGTRLTVV.

Regarding this clone: One junction end disagrees with the germline gene, perhaps due to a read error. The V gene is TRBV10-3, the J gene TRBJ2-2; no clear D gene. This CDR3 comprises 14 residues. Germline assignment: CDR1 ENHRY and CDR2 SYGVKD. CDR3 sequence: CATSARGGTGELFF. The CDR3 region has the DNA TGTGCCACCAGTGCACGAGGCGGCACCGGGGAGCTGTTTTTT.

V usage is TRBV5-1 and J usage is TRBJ2-3; 12 nucleotides match TRBD2. CDR3 length: 15 residues. In germline, CDR1 is SGHRS, CDR2 YFSETQ. V trimming: 0 bases; J trimming: 4 bases; junction bases outside the gene matches: 0. CDR3 DNA: TGCGCCAGCAGCTTGGGACTAGCGGGGGCAGATACGCAGTATTTT. Translating it yields CASSLGLAGADTQYF.

The chain links TRBV5-6 to TRBJ1-2; the D gene is possibly TRBD1 (6 bases). V was shortened by 0 bases and J by 3 bases, with 9 bases between the two germline ends. CDR3 size: 14 residues. CDR1 is SGHDT and CDR2 is YYEEEE in the germline V gene. This chain's CDR3 is CASSLGGGDYGYTF. The DNA of the CDR3 is TGTGCCAGCAGCTTGGGAGGGGGTGACTATGGCTACACCTTC.

This chain connects TRBV7-9 to TRBJ2-3; D is unclear. Germline V gives CDR1 SEHNR, CDR2 FQNEAQ (reference sequence). There are 12 residues in the CDR3. Between the trimmed V and J ends, which lost 5 bases and 0 bases, there was a span of 3 bases. CDR3 nucleotides: TGTGCCAGCAGCCTTAGCACAGATACGCAGTATTTT. This encodes CASSLSTDTQYF. Full variable domain (missing parts from reference TRBV7-9 and TRBJ2-3): DTGVSQNPRHKITKRGQNVTFRCDPISEHNRLYWYRQTLGQGPEFLTYFQNEAQLEKSRLLSDRFSAERPKGSFSTLEIQRTEQGDSAMYLCASSLSTDTQYFGPGTRLTVL.

The chain combines TRBV30 with TRBJ1-5; 7 nucleotides match TRBD1. Germline values: CDR1 GTSNPN, CDR2 SVGIG (reference sequence). The CDR3 totals 15 residues. V shed 2 bases, J shed 4 bases, and the junction held 8 bases outside the gene matches. In DNA, the CDR3 is TGTGCCTGGAGTATCTGGGCAGGGGGAAATCAGCCCCAGCATTTT. The encoded protein is CAWSIWAGGNQPQHF.

The chain recombines TRBV6-1 with TRBJ1-1, with D possibly matching TRBD1 (5 bases). CDR3 length: 12 residues. CDR1 is MNHNS, CDR2 SASEGT, per germline. Trimming removed 6 bases at V and 10 bases at J, with 15 bases between. The CDR3 nucleotides are TGTGCCAGCAGCCCGGGGCCGTACGGAGCTTTCTTT. Amino acid sequence: CASSPGPYGAFF.

This clone showed up just once. The chain has TRBV10-3 and TRBJ1-2; 7 bases agree with TRBD1. Germline V gives CDR1 ENHRY, CDR2 SYGVKD. The CDR3 is 15 amino acids. Germline trimming cut 6 bases from V and 4 bases from J; bases unmatched to any gene: 11. The CDR3 here is CAISPGQTMAYGYTF. As DNA, the CDR3 is TGTGCCATCAGCCCGGGACAGACTATGGCCTATGGCTACACCTTC.

J is TRBJ2-5 and V is TRBV14, with D unresolved. Germline CDR1 reads SGHDN; CDR2 reads FVKESK. V lost 2 bases and J 5 bases, leaving 9 bases between the germline ends. This CDR3 has 13 amino acids. The CDR3: CASSQTARETQYF. The CDR3 region has the DNA TGTGCCAGCAGCCAAACGGCTCGGGAGACCCAGTACTTC.

The CDR3 protein is CANPRTDHNQPQHF. The CDR3 bases are TGTGCTAACCCCAGGACGGACCACAATCAGCCCCAGCATTTT. The rearrangement links TRBV7-7 to TRBJ1-5; D is unresolved. This CDR3 contains 14 residues. Germline V gene lookup returns CDR1 SSHAT and CDR2 FNYEAQ (reference sequence).

The chain recombines TRBV7-3 with TRBJ1-2, with D perhaps matching TRBD1 (5 bases). Trimming pared 7 bases from V and 3 bases from J, leaving 12 bases between. The CDR3 has 13 residues. Per germline, CDR1 SGHTA and CDR2 FQGTGA. The CDR3 sequence is CASTPGHDYGYTF. CDR3 coding DNA: TGTGCCAGCACCCCTGGACATGACTATGGCTACACCTTC.